Detailed here is one T cell receptor beta chain. Data came from immunoSEQ multiplex PCR; TCRdb stores just in-frame clones and leaves some out. The table includes about 74,000 clones, 70% to 80% detected once. This entry comes from a study of blood T cell repertoires in COVID-19. Looking at the study overall: COVID-19 samples, acute and convalescent, were from the United States, Italy and Spain. From T cells, B-cell-depleted T cells, or PBMCs came the material, which was cDNA or gDNA.

From germline, CDR1 is SEHNR and CDR2 FQNEAQ (reference sequence). Trimming took 3 bases from V and 7 from J; bases not matched to a gene: 8. CDR3 length: 16 residues. The sequenced sample consisted of peripheral blood. The clonotype originates from a human donor in a cohort sampled during active COVID-19. The chain couples TRBV7-9 to TRBJ2-1, with 11 nucleotides matching TRBD2. CDR3 sequence reads: CASSFTSGRVINEQFF. CDR3 coding DNA: TGTGCCAGCAGCTTCACTAGCGGGAGAGTCATAAATGAGCAGTTCTTC.